The text below deals with one T cell receptor beta chain. Its antigen target is currently unknown. No base qualities exist here, and no much larger clone lies one base off it. The data are from a study of cytomegalovirus exposure and HLA in healthy donors (dated by TCRdb to about 2017). At the level of the whole study: In an earlier analysis of fewer than 750 of the donors, 276 Gb of sequence data and just under 120 million unique TCR beta sequences from some 170 million T cells were reported. Roughly 300 gigabases of sequencing data and roughly 90 million unique TCR sequences were included in an early release covering 550 to 800 HLA-typed donors. Of the 350 to 450 genotyped donors, around 81% fell in the genetic ancestry cluster associated with self-reported Caucasian donors. The study aimed to test whether signatures of past pathogen exposure could be identified by cataloging public T cell receptors. The study used immunosequencing to profile the T cell repertoires of about 670 subjects and linked those repertoires to cytomegalovirus serostatus. Besides the first cohort of around 670 subjects, a separate validation cohort made up of roughly 120 different subjects was used. The study combined high-throughput TCR immunosequencing, statistical association of individual TCRs with disease status, and machine learning to predict cytomegalovirus infection status. A later analysis re-analyzed previously published TCR beta repertoires from 550 to 700 donors and added high-resolution HLA genotyping to study TCR occurrence patterns. Rather than using new phenotypic data, the later analysis identified candidate immune exposures from TCR beta sequences and from how often those sequences occurred across donors. To decide whether each TCR beta V gene segment behaved as functional or pseudogenic, an earlier analysis of 587 of the donors relied on high-throughput TCR beta sequencing. Donor age, sex, ethnicity and CMV serostatus were collected together with the repertoire data. A later genetic analysis took genome-wide SNP genotypes for about three fifths of the 666 donors and used that subset as a discovery cohort. All discovery cohort repertoires had been generated on a single sequencing platform. HLA typing included class I and class II loci at four-digit resolution. Typing coverage varied by locus: 629-630 donors for A, B, C, DRB1 and DQB1; more than 500 for DQA1; over 600 for DPA1; roughly 470 for DPB1. A handful of DR-DQ haplotypes were handled as single units for association and clustering because linkage in the cohort was strong. Across roughly 420 genotyped donors of the cohort, an average of about 240,000 unique TCR beta nucleotide sequences per donor were sequenced, and roughly 20% of those sequences were non-productive.

The CDR3 contains 15 residues, cysteine and phenylalanine counted. Left in the record is the CDR3 DNA by itself, 45 bases read in frame from the first base. The germline V gene encodes CDR1 SGHTA and CDR2 FQGNSA. Germline trimming amounts to 5 bases on V and 9 bases on J, with 13 as the count of junction bases outside the gene matches. In total, approximately 700 healthy bone marrow donors made up the cohort. At the time of sampling, all cohort members were nominally healthy, though unrecorded immune exposures were likely present. The donor was CMV seropositive and belonged to the group of some 290 seropositive cohort members. Every donor gave a peripheral blood sample, and the peripheral blood mononuclear cells from that sample were used for TCR beta sequencing. Genomic DNA was extracted from the blood cell samples with the Qiagen DNeasy Blood Extraction Kit. Overall study results and their limits: The study listed 150 to 200 TCR beta chains as associated with cytomegalovirus. Linkage disequilibrium might explain the correlated functional status among segregating V segments, but an unknown experimental factor could not be ruled out. A later analysis reported that several top co-occurrence clusters appeared linked to parvovirus B19, influenza, CMV and Epstein-Barr virus. According to a later analysis, most CMV-associated TCR beta chains appeared to be HLA-restricted, and the HLA associations seemed to be driven largely by CMV exposure. A further reported finding was that TCR beta sequences accurately predicted the HLA-A and HLA-B alleles for most subjects in the first cohort. This cohort had only TCR beta chains sequenced, and the lack of alpha or paired-chain data limited which features could be detected. HLA typing was unavailable for some donors at each locus, so association tests used only the typed subset. In a later analysis, the rate of TCR association differed among HLA loci, with DRB1 alleles having the most associated TCRs and HLA-C alleles having the fewest. In vitro tests confirmed that a few of the cytomegalovirus-associated TCR beta chains recognize cytomegalovirus antigens. Immune exposure information for the cohort was limited to CMV serostatus. The authors suggested that the approach could potentially be generalized to other disease states and immunological phenotypes. The earlier analysis of 587 of the donors excluded about 16 rarely observed V segments, including chromosome 9 orphons, because counts were too low. In a later genetic analysis, a missense DCLRE1C variant was associated with V-gene and J-gene trimming of TCR beta chains, and the association was replicated in an independent cohort. In a later analysis, HLA-associated TCR beta chains were found to be more clonally expanded and to have lower generation probabilities than equally common non-associated chains. Some IMGT-functional V segments, including TRBV6-2 and TRBV6-3, could not be distinguished by the 87-base-pair reads and were therefore excluded. According to a later genetic analysis, donors in an Asian-associated ancestry cluster had fewer N-insertions in productive TCRs than the roughly 670-donor mean. A group of highly shared sequence variants was considered likely to be a technical artifact of the sequencing pipeline. The classifier was reported to diagnose cytomegalovirus status with high specificity and sensitivity in both the original and validation cohorts. An earlier analysis of several hundred of the donors showed that most TCR beta V segments appeared in productive rearrangements either about 87% or about 30% of the time, which broadly matched IMGT annotations. Most TCR sequences were observed very rarely across donors, whereas some public TCRs were present in many individuals. When HLA alleles, especially DR and DQ, strongly co-occurred, TCR associations were difficult to assign to individual alleles. Specific HLA alleles were associated with 15,000 to 20,000 TCR beta sequences at a false discovery rate of 0.05 in a later analysis. Sequencing depth was assumed to be roughly uniform across donors in the presence/absence analyses, though that assumption may not hold.

The library was obtained by the immunoSEQ multiplex PCR assay. For the multiplex PCR, a mixture combining 60 forward primers for TCR Vbeta segments and 13 reverse primers for TCR Jbeta segments was used. A multiplex PCR assay on genomic DNA amplified the CDR3 region of rearranged TCR beta genes. On the Illumina HiSeq System, the amplified TCR beta libraries were sequenced as 87-base-pair reads. The published analysis was carried out like this. A later analysis tallied some 79 million unique TCR beta chains across the 666 repertoires, and about 10 million of those chains were shared by two or more donors. To remove PCR and sequencing errors, raw reads were error-corrected and collapsed into unique sequences using a nearest-neighbor algorithm that merged closely related sequences. To assign V, D and J gene segments, CDR3 sequences were aligned to IMGT reference sequences. Each retained sequence needed at least a six-nucleotide match to both a V gene segment and a J gene segment. Rearrangements were classified as productive when the CDR3 lacked stop codons and remained in frame with V and J, and all other rearrangements were classified as non-productive. Following IMGT convention, CDR3 was defined as the stretch from the second conserved V-encoded cysteine up to the conserved J-encoded phenylalanine. In an earlier analysis of 550 to 650 of the donors, sequences lacking an unambiguous match to a single V gene segment were excluded. An earlier analysis of 587 of the donors classified V segments as functional when productive rearrangements were above 56.7% and as segregating when the standard deviation between donors was above 5%. A statistical classification framework was built for diagnosing cytomegalovirus status from the catalog of TCR beta chain sequences. V and J gene assignment, in a later analysis, came from comparing TCR nucleotide sequences with IMGT/GENE-DB human TR gene sequences. A later analysis assigned CDR3 sequences and most-parsimonious VDJ recombination scenarios with the TCRdist pipeline. In a later analysis, every TCR beta chain was defined by the combination of its CDR3 amino acid sequence and its V-gene family, and reads without a unique V-gene family were dropped. To address suspected cross-contamination and a sequencing artifact, a later analysis removed 592 highly shared, low-generation-probability nucleotide sequences. For each public chain, a later analysis derived a clonal expansion index from normalized ranks of inferred template counts within each repertoire. In a later analysis, generation probabilities were computed with a VDJ recombination model fitted to out-of-frame rearrangements, and the resulting probabilities were checked against IGoR. A later analysis scored TCR-TCR, TCR-HLA and TCR-CMV co-occurrence with hypergeometric tests, applying a repertoire-size bias correction to TCR pairs. A later analysis estimated false discovery rates by permuting HLA or CMV assignments 20 times. A later analysis grouped co-occurring TCRs with DBSCAN, adding TCRdist sequence similarity when clustering within HLA-allele-positive subsets. Repertoires with fewer than 30,000 or more than 120,000 public chains were left out of co-occurrence clustering, as were five repertoires with anomalous nucleotide sharing. In its TCRdb copy, this immuneACCESS table keeps in-frame sequences only and misses some clones. Where compared with another copy, unresolved V genes explain less than half of these, and the others have no known cause. From that table come the V and J calls and clone size; the DNA was used to work out D and trimming. Recorded for this sample are approximately 160,000 clones; roughly two thirds of them occurred a single time. Of the sample, around 4.5% is held by the ten largest clones.

The specimen was PBMCs. Recombination joined TRBV7-2 with TRBJ2-7; 10 bases in between match TRBD2. The TCR sequence derives from a woman aged 18-30 years in good health and CMV-seropositive. CDR3 protein: CASSALGAGGQGQYF. The bases read TGTGCCAGCAGCGCCTTGGGAGCGGGAGGGCAGGGGCAGTACTTC.